This TCR beta chain was retrieved from a study of naive and memory T cell subsets. In its sample, this clonotype ranks as medium-sized. Its antigen is not identified. Notes on the study in general: Potentially, T cell activation and differentiation skew this RNA-based measurement.

Whole-blood samples were approximately 2.6 ml of peripheral blood from healthy adult volunteers. An oligonucleotide containing a UMI was ligated to the 3' end of TCR cDNA. Germline CDR1 reads SQVTM; CDR2 reads ANQGSEA. With 2 bases removed from V and 5 bases from J, the gap between germline ends came to 24 bases. The CDR3 loop spans 17 amino acids. For blood and skin samples, reverse transcription used TCR alpha and beta constant primers. Amplification of ligated cDNA took four PCR rounds with SP2 and nested alpha and beta constant primers. MiXCR, applied by TCRdb to the 5' RACE reads, yields one record per CDR3 protein. The profile shows approximately 22,000 distinct CDR3 sequences, approximately 3.9% of them singletons.

The TCR sequence derives from a male donor in good health. The chain recombines TRBV29-1 with TRBJ1-1; unclear D gene. CDR3 residues: CSVEFVFYGVYWTEAFF. In DNA form, the CDR3 reads TGCAGCGTTGAATTTGTGTTTTATGGGGTTTATTGGACTGAAGCTTTCTTT.